This T cell receptor beta chain was found in a study of shared clonotypes between healthy human individuals. The V gene's germline CDR1 is SGHAT and CDR2 FQNNGV. Trimming shortened V by 8 bases and J by 1 base, and 22 bases separated the two germline ends. The CDR3 length is 17 residues. Naive-designated CD8 cells lacked CD45RO, were positively enriched for CCR7, and omitted terminally differentiated effector memory CD45RA+ cells. Deep-level settings were used for running the assay. Method: immunoSEQ multiplex PCR; TCRdb's copy keeps in-frame clones and lacks some. The sample gives about 2.2 million clones, 85% to 95% of which show up once; around 1.7% is in the top ten.

The clonotype originates from a man between 18 and 29 years old in good health. Some clones in this sample may be carry-over from other donors' samples. Input material: naive CD8+ T cells from PBMCs. This chain links TRBV11-2 with TRBJ2-3; D is ambiguous. The DNA for the CDR3 is TGTGCCAGCTTGAAGGAGCACTCTCTCTCTGGCACAGATACGCAGTATTTT. Translated: CASLKEHSLSGTDTQYF.